Listed below are T cell receptor beta chains from one sample, sequenced in a study of blood T cell repertoires in COVID-19. The data were produced by immunoSEQ multiplex PCR, yet TCRdb's version contains in-frame clones alone and is incomplete. The sample carries a few hundred thousand clones, about 82% recorded once. Sequenced input: peripheral blood. The receptors here all came from a human donor in a cohort sampled during active COVID-19. Both conserved end residues are part of each CDR3. A D gene is named only where the DNA matches it firmly. A clone size is listed for some rows: how often the clone was seen (once, few, many), or a class if it is expanded.

J | size | D | V | DNA | CDR3
TRBJ2-5 | NA | NA | TRBV3-1/TRBV3-2 | TGTGCCAGCAGCCACAACGCCCCGGCCCAGTACTTC | CASSHNAPAQYF
TRBJ2-3 | NA | TRBD2 | TRBV6-5 | TGTGCCAGCAGTCCCCCGGGGGGGCTGGATACGCAGTATTTT | CASSPPGGLDTQYF
TRBJ2-2 | NA | NA | TRBV5-1 | TGCGCCAGCAGCTTTACAGCCAACACCGGGGAGCTGTTTTTT | CASSFTANTGELFF
TRBJ2-4 | NA | TRBD2 | TRBV5-1 | TGCGCCAGCAGCTCTCGACTAGCGGGGGGCGGCGGGCCTGAAAACATTCAGTACTTC | CASSSRLAGGGGPENIQYF
TRBJ2-3 | NA | TRBD2 | TRBV5-1 | TGCGCCAGCAGTCCGAGGACTAGACAGCGCACAGATACGCAGTATTTT | CASSPRTRQRTDTQYF
TRBJ1-1 | NA | NA | TRBV5-6 | TGTGCCAGCAGCTTGTATTCGCGGAACACTGAAGCTTTCTTT | CASSLYSRNTEAFF
TRBJ2-1 | NA | NA | TRBV29-1 | TGCAGTTGGGCATCGTCCGTCGCGAATGAGCAGTTCTTC | CSWASSVANEQFF
TRBJ1-4 | few | NA | TRBV6-1 | TGTGCCAGCAGTGACCTAAATGAAAAACTGTTTTTT | CASSDLNEKLFF
TRBJ1-2 | NA | TRBD1 | TRBV27 | TGTGCCAGCAGTCCTACCGGGACAGGGGTTTATGGCTACACCTTC | CASSPTGTGVYGYTF
TRBJ1-2 | NA | TRBD1 | TRBV11-2 | TGTGCCAGCAGCCCCCGGACAGGGGTCAACTATGGCTACACCTTC | CASSPRTGVNYGYTF
TRBJ2-3 | NA | NA | TRBV3-1/TRBV3-2 | TGTGCCAGCAGCCAACGACAGGACACAGATACGCAGTATTTT | CASSQRQDTDTQYF
TRBJ1-5 | NA | TRBD1 | TRBV4-1 | TGCGCCAGCAGCCACCGGGACAGGGGTTATCAGCCCCAGCATTTT | CASSHRDRGYQPQHF
TRBJ2-4 | NA | NA | TRBV5-1 | TGCGCCAGCAGCTTGGTGTCAGAAGCCAAAAACATTCAGTACTTC | CASSLVSEAKNIQYF
TRBJ1-2 | NA | NA | TRBV30 | TGTGCCTGGAGCCCTTTTTCCGCGATTGGCTACACCTTC | CAWSPFSAIGYTF
TRBJ1-2 | NA | TRBD1 | TRBV27 | TGTGCCAGCAGTTCTGTAGGGACAGGGAACTATGGCTACACCTTC | CASSSVGTGNYGYTF
TRBJ1-3 | NA | NA | TRBV12-3/TRBV12-4 | TGTGCCAGCACGGACAACTCTGGAAACACCATATATTTT | CASTDNSGNTIYF
TRBJ1-2 | NA | TRBD1 | TRBV29-1 | TGCATCGTCCGGGACAGGGGCAAATATGGCTACACCTTC | CIVRDRGKYGYTF
TRBJ2-3 | NA | NA | TRBV20-1 | TGCAGTGTAGTGGAGCGGTTGTCGCAGTATTTT | CSVVERLSQYF
TRBJ1-1 | few | NA | TRBV5-8 | TGTGCCAGCAGCCACATGAGGCCCGTGAACACTGAAGCTTTCTTT | CASSHMRPVNTEAFF
TRBJ2-3 | NA | NA | TRBV30 | TGTGCCTGGAGTGTCCAGGGGCCAGATACGCAGTATTTT | CAWSVQGPDTQYF